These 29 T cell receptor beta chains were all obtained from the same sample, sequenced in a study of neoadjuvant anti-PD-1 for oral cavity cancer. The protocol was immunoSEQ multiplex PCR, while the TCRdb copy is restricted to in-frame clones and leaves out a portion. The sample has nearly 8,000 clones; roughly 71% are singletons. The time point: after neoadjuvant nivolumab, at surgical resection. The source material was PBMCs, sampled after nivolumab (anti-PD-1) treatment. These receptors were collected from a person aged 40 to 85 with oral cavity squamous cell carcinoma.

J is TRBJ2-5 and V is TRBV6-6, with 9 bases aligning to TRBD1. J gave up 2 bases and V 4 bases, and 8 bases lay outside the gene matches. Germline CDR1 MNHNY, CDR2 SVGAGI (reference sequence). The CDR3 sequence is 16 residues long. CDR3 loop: CASSSPDRGGQETQYF. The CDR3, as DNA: TGTGCCAGCAGTTCCCCGGACAGGGGTGGGCAAGAGACCCAGTACTTC.

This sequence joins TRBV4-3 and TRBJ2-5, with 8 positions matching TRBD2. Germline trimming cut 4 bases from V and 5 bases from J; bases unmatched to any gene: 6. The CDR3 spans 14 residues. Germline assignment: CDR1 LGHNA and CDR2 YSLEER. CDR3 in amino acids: CASSPGGGFETQYF. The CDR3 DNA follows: TGCGCCAGCAGCCCGGGAGGGGGGTTTGAGACCCAGTACTTC.

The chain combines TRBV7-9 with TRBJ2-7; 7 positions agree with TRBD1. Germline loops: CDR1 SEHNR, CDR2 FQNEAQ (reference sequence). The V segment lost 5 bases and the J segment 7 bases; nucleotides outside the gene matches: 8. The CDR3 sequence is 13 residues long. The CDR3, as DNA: TGTGCCAGCAGCGCTGGGACAGCCGAGGAGCAGTACTTC. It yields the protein CASSAGTAEEQYF. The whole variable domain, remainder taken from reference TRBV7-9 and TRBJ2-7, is DTGVSQNPRHKITKRGQNVTFRCDPISEHNRLYWYRQTLGQGPEFLTYFQNEAQLEKSRLLSDRFSAERPKGSFSTLEIQRTEQGDSAMYLCASSAGTAEEQYFGPGTRLTVT.

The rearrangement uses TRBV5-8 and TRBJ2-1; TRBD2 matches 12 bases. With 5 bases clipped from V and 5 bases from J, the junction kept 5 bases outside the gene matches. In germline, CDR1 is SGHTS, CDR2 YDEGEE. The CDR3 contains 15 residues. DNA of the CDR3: TGTGCCAGCAGAGGACTAGCGGGGAGACACAATGAGCAGTTCTTC. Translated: CASRGLAGRHNEQFF.

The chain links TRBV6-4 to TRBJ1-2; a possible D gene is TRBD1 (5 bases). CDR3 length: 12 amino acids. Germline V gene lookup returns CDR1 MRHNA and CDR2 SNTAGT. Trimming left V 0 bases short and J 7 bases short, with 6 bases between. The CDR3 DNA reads TGTGCCAGCAGTGACTCAGGGGTTGGCTACACCTTC. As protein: CASSDSGVGYTF.

The CDR3 coding sequence is TGCAGTGCTAGGGCGGGACAGGGTCTGTTTTTT. As protein: CSARAGQGLFF. The chain links TRBV20-1 to TRBJ1-4, with 9 bases that match TRBD1. The J segment lost 14 bases and the V segment lost 3 bases, leaving 4 bases of the junction unmatched. The CDR3 spans 11 residues. Germline V gene data show CDR1 as DFQATT and CDR2 as SNEGSKA (reference sequence).

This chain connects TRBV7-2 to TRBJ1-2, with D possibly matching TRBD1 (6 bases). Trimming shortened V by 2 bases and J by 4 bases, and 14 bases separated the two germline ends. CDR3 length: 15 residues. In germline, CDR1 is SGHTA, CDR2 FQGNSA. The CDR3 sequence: CASSLPGGRSYGYTF. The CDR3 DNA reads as TGTGCCAGCAGCTTACCGGGGGGGCGCAGCTATGGCTACACCTTC.

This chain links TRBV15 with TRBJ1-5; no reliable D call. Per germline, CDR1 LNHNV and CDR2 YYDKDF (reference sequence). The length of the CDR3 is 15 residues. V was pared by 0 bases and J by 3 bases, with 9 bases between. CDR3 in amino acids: CATSRDGAPNQPQHF. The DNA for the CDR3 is TGTGCCACCAGCAGAGATGGAGCACCCAATCAGCCCCAGCATTTT.

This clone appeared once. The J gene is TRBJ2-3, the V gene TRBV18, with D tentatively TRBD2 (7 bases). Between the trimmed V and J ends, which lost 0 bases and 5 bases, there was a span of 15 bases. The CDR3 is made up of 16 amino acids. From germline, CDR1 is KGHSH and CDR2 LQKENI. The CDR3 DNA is TGTGCCAGCTCACCACCGGTCGCGGGGGCGGGAGATACGCAGTATTTT. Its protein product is CASSPPVAGAGDTQYF.

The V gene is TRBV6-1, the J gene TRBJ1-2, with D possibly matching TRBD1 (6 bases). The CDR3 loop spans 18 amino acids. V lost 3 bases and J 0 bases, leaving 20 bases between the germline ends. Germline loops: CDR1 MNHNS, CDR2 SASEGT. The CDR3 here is CASSDHPDSWDTNYGYTF. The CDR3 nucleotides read TGTGCCAGCAGTGACCACCCCGATTCCTGGGACACTAACTATGGCTACACCTTC.

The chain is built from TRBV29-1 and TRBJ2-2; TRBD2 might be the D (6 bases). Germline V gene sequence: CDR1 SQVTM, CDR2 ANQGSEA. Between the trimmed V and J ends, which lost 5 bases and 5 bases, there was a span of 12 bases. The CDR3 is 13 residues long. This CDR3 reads CSVSRAGTGELFF. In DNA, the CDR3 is TGCAGCGTTAGCAGGGCGGGAACCGGGGAGCTGTTTTTT.

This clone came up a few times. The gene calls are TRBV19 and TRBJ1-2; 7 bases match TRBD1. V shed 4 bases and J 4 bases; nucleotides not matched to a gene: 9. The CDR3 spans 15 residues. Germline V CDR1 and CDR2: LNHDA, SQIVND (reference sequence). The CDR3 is CASSTTYRGSYGYTF. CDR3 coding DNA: TGTGCCAGTAGTACGACATACAGGGGTTCCTATGGCTACACCTTC.

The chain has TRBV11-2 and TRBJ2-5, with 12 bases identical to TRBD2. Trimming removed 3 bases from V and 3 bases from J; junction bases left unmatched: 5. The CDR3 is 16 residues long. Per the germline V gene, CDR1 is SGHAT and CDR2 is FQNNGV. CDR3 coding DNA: TGTGCCAGCAGCTTTACTAGCGGGGGGTCGGAAGAGACCCAGTACTTC. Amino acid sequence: CASSFTSGGSEETQYF. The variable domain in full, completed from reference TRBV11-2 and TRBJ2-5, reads EAGVAQSPRYKIIEKRQSVAFWCNPISGHATLYWYQQILGQGPKLLIQFQNNGVVDDSQLPKDRFSAERLKGVDSTLKIQPAKLEDSAVYLCASSFTSGGSEETQYFGPGTRLLVL.

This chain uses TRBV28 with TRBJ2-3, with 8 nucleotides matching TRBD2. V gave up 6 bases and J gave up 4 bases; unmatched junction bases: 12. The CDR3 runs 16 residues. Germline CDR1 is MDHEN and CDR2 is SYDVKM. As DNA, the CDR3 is TGTGCCAGCAGCGCCCCCGGGGGGGCCGGGGCAGATACGCAGTATTTT. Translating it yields CASSAPGGAGADTQYF.

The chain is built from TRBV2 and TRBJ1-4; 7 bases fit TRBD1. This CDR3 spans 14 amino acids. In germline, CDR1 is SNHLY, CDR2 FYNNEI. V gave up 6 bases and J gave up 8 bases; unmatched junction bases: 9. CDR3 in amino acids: CASSIQGIGEKLFF. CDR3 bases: TGTGCCAGCAGCATACAGGGGATAGGCGAAAAACTGTTTTTT.

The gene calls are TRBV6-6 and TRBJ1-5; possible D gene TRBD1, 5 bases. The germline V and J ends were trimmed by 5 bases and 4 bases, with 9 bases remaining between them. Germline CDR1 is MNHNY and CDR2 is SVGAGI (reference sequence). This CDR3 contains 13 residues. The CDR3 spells CASSMGPNQPQHF. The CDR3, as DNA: TGTGCCAGCAGTATGGGGCCTAATCAGCCCCAGCATTTT.

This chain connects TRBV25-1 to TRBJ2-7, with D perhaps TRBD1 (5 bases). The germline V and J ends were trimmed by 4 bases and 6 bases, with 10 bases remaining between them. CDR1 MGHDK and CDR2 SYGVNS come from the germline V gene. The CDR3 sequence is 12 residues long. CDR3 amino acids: CASSGRTFEQYF. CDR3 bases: TGTGCCAGCAGTGGTCGGACATTCGAGCAGTACTTC.

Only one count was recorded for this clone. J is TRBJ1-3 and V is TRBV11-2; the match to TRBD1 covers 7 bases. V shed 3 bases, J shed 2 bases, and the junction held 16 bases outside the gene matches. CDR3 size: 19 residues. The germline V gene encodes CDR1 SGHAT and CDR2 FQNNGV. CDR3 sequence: CASSFRSFGGQGAGNTIYF. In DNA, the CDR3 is TGTGCCAGCAGCTTCCGTTCGTTCGGGGGCCAGGGGGCTGGAAACACCATATATTTT.

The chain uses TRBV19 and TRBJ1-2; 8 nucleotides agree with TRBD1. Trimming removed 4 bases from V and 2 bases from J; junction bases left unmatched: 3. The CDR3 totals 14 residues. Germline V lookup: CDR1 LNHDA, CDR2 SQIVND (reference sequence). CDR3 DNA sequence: TGTGCCAGTAGTAGTCGACAGGGGAACTATGGCTACACCTTC. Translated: CASSSRQGNYGYTF. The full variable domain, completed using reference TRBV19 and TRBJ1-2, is DGGITQSPKYLFRKEGQNVTLSCEQNLNHDAMYWYRQDPGQGLRLIYYSQIVNDFQKGDIAEGYSVSREKKESFPLTVTSAQKNPTAFYLCASSSRQGNYGYTFGSGTRLTVV.

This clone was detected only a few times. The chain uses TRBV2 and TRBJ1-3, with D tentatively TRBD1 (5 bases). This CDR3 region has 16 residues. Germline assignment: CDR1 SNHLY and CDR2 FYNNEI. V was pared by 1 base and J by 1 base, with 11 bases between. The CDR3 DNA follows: TGTGCCAGCAGTGAAGGGAGGGGTTGGTCTGGAAACACCATATATTTT. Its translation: CASSEGRGWSGNTIYF. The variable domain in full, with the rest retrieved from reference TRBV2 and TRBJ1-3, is EPEVTQTPSHQVTQMGQEVILRCVPISNHLYFYWYRQILGQKVEFLVSFYNNEISEKSEIFDDQFSVERPDGSNFTLKIRSTKLEDSAMYFCASSEGRGWSGNTIYFGEGSWLTVV.

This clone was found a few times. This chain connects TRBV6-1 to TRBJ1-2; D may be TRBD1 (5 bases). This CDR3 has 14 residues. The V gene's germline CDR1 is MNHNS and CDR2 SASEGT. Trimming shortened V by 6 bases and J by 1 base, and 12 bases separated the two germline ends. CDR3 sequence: CASSRDGNNYGYTF. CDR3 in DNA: TGTGCCAGCAGCCGGGACGGTAATAACTATGGCTACACCTTC.

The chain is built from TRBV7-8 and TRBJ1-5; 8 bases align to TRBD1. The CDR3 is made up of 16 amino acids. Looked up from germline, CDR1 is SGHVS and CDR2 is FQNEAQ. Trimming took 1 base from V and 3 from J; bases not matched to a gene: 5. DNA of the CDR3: TGTGCCAGCAGCTTAGGACAGGGGAACACCAATCAGCCCCAGCATTTT. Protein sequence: CASSLGQGNTNQPQHF.

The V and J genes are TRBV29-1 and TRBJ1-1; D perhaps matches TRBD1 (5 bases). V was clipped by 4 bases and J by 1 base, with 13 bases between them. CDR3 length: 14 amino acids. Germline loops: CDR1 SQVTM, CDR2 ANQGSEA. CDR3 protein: CSVARSGSNTEAFF. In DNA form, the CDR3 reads TGCAGCGTTGCGAGGTCAGGGTCGAACACTGAAGCTTTCTTT. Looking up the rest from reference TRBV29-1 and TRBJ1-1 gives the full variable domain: SAVISQKPSRDICQRGTSLTIQCQVDSQVTMMFWYRQQPGQSLTLIATANQGSEATYESGFVIDKFPISRPNLTFSTLTVSNMSPEDSSIYLCSVARSGSNTEAFFGQGTRLTVV.

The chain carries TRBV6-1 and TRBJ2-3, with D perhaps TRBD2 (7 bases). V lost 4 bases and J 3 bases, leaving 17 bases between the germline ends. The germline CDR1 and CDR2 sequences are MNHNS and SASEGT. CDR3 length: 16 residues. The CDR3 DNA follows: TGTGCCAGCAGTGCAAGCTCTGGGGGGGCAACAGATACGCAGTATTTT. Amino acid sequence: CASSASSGGATDTQYF.

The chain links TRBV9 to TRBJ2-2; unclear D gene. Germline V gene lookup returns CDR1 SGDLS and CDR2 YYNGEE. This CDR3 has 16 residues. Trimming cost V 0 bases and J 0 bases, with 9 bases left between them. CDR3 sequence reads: CASSVVPGTNTGELFF. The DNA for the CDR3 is TGTGCCAGCAGCGTAGTTCCAGGTACGAACACCGGGGAGCTGTTTTTT.

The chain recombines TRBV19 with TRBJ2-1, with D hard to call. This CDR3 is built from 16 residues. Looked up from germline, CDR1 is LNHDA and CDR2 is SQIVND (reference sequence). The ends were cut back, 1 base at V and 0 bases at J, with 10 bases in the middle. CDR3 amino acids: CASSIGAPPSYNEQFF. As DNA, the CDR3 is TGTGCCAGTAGTATAGGAGCGCCGCCCTCCTACAATGAGCAGTTCTTC.

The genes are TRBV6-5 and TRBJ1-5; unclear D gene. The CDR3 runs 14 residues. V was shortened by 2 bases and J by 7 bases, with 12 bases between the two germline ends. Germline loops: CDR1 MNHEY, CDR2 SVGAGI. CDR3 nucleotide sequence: TGTGCCAGCAGTTACGAGTATGGGGTACAGCCCCAGCATTTT. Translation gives CASSYEYGVQPQHF.

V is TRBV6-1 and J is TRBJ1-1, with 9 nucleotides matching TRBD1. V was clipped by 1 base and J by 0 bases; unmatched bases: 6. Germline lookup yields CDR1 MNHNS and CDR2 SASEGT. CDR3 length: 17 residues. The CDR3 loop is CASSEDRGLSLNTEAFF. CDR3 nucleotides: TGTGCCAGCAGTGAAGACAGGGGGCTCTCACTGAACACTGAAGCTTTCTTT.

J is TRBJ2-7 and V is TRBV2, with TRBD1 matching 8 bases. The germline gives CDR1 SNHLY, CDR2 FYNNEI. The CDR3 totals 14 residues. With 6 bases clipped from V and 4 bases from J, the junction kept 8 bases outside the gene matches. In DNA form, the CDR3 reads TGTGCCAGCAGATCCCAGGGGGCGAGTTACGAGCAGTACTTC. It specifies CASRSQGASYEQYF.